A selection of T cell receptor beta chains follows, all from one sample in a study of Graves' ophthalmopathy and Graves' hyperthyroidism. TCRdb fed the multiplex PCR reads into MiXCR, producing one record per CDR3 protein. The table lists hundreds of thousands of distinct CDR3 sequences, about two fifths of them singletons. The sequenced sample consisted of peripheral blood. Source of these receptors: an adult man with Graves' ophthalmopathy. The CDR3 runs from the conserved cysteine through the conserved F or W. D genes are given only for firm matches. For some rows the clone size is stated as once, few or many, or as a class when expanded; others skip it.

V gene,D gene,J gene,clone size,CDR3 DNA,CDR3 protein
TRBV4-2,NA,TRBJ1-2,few,TGTGCCAGCAGCCAAGAATCAGAAGGCAACTATGGCTACACCTTC,CASSQESEGNYGYTF
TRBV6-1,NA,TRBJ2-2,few,TGTGCCAGCAGTGAATTTGGGGAGCTGTTTTTT,CASSEFGELFF
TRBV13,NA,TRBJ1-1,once,TGTGCCAACAGCACCCGGGCCGACGACTTCAAACCTGAAGCTTTCTTT,CANSTRADDFKPEAFF
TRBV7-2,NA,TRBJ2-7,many,TGTGCCAGCAGCCGCGTACCACCAGCCTACGAGCAGTACTTC,CASSRVPPAYEQYF
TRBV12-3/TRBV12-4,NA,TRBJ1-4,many,TGTGCCAGCAGTTTAACGGGTCGAAAACTGTTTTTT,CASSLTGRKLFF
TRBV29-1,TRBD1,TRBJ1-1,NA,TGCAGCGTCGCGGGACAGGGTGGCTACGGGGTGAACACTGAAGCTTTCTTT,CSVAGQGGYGVNTEAFF
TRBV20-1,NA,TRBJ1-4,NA,TGCAGTGCTAGGGGATATATAATCGAAAAACTGTTTTTT,CSARGYIIEKLFF
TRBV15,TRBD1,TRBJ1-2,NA,TGTGCCACCAGCATCGGACAGGGGGCCCACTATGGCTACACCTTC,CATSIGQGAHYGYTF
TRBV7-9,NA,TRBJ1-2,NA,TGTGCCAGCAGCCGGGGGGGGAAGGCCTATGGCTACACCTTC,CASSRGGKAYGYTF
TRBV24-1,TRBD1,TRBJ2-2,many,TGTGCCACCAGTGATACCGGGACAGAGGCGGGCACCGGGGAGCTGTTTTTT,CATSDTGTEAGTGELFF
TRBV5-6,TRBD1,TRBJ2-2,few,TGTGCCAGCAGTTTCGACAGGGGCATCGGGGAGCTGTTTTTT,CASSFDRGIGELFF
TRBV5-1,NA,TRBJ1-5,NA,TGCGCCAGCAGCCGGGACTTCGGGGACAATCAGCCCCAGCATTTT,CASSRDFGDNQPQHF
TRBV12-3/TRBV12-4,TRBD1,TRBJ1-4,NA,TGTGCCAGCAGTTTAGATGGGACAGGGAGCGAAAAACTGTTTTTT,CASSLDGTGSEKLFF
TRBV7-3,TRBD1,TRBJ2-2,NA,TGCGCCAGCCCAACAGGGGCCGGGGAGCTGTTTTTT,CASPTGAGELFF
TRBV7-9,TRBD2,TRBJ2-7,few,TGTGCCAGCAGCCCCGCGTGGGAGCGGGGGACCACCGCAATAAACTACGAGCAGTACTTC,CASSPAWERGTTAINYEQYF
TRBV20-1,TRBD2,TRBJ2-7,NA,TGCAGTGCTACTTCAGCGGGAGGGCCTTACGAGCAGTACTTC,CSATSAGGPYEQYF
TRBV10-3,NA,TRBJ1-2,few,TGTGCCAGCAGTGAATTGGTCAGGATGGGTGGCTACACCTTC,CASSELVRMGGYTF
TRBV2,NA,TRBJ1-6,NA,TGTGCCAGCAGTTACGTAGCGGGAGGGCTCTCCTCACCCCTCCACTTT,CASSYVAGGLSSPLHF
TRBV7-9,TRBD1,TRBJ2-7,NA,TGTGCCAGCAGCTTGCGACAGGGAGTGTCCTCCTACGAGCAGTACTTC,CASSLRQGVSSYEQYF
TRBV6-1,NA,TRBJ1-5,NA,TGTGCCAGCAGCCCCGGGAATGGTCAGCCCCAGCATTTT,CASSPGNGQPQHF
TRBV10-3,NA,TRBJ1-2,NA,TGTGCCAGCAGACCGGGACCGAACTATGGCTACACCTTC,CASRPGPNYGYTF
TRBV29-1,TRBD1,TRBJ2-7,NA,TGCAGCAGTTTCAACAGGGGCAGCGAGCAGTACTTC,CSSFNRGSEQYF
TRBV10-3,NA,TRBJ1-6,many,TGTGCCAGCAGTCGACAGGCGACGGGTTCACCCCTCCACTTT,CASSRQATGSPLHF
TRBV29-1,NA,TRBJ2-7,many,TGCAGCGTTGAAGATAGGGGGTACGAGCAGTACTTC,CSVEDRGYEQYF
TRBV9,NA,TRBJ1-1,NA,TGTGCTAGAAGCGGGGGCGACGGCACTGAAGCTTTCTTT,CARSGGDGTEAFF
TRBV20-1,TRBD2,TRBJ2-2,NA,TGCAGTGCTAACTTAGCGGGAGGGAACACCGGGGAGCTGTTTTTT,CSANLAGGNTGELFF
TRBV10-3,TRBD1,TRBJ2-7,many,TGTGCCATCAGTCAGGGGACAGGGGAAGCCTACGAGCAGTACTTC,CAISQGTGEAYEQYF
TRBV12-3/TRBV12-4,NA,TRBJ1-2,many,TGTGCCAGCACCCCCCGGGGGGTTGAGGGCTACACCTTC,CASTPRGVEGYTF
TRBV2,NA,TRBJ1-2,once,TGTGCCAGCGTGGACCGTAACTATGGCTACACCTTC,CASVDRNYGYTF
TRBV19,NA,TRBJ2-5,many,TGTGCCAGTAGACCCTCGACACATCAAGAGACCCAGTACTTC,CASRPSTHQETQYF
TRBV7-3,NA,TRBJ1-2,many,TGTGCCAGCAGCTTTGGGCTTTATGGCGATGGCTACACCTTC,CASSFGLYGDGYTF
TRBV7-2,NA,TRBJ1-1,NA,TGTGCCAGCAGCTTAGCGGGGGGGTTGGCGAGAACTGAAGCTTTCTTT,CASSLAGGLARTEAFF
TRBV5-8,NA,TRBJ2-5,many,TGTGCCAGCAACCACAGGAAAGAGACCCAGTACTTC,CASNHRKETQYF
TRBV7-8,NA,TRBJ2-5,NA,TGTGCCAGCGACGAGGCTCAGGGGGGGTGGGGGTCGCAGTACTTC,CASDEAQGGWGSQYF
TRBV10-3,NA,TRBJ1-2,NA,TGTGCCAGCAGCTTCCTCGGGGGTGTAGATGGCTACACCTTC,CASSFLGGVDGYTF
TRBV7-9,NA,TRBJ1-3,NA,TGTGCCAGCAGGCTAGGGTTTGGAAACACCATATATTTT,CASRLGFGNTIYF
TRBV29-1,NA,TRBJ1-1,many,TGCAGCGCGGGGTTTAGCACTGAAGCTTTCTTT,CSAGFSTEAFF
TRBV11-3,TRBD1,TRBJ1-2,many,TGTGCCAGCAGCCCAAACCCGGGACAGTCTCACCGGGGCTACACCTTC,CASSPNPGQSHRGYTF
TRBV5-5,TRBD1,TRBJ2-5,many,TGTGCCAGCAGCTCTTGGCAGGGGGTGGGGGAGACCCAGTACTTC,CASSSWQGVGETQYF
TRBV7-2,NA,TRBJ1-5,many,TGTGCCAGCAGCTTAGATGGCAGTCCTTTGGGTCAGCCCCAGCATTTT,CASSLDGSPLGQPQHF
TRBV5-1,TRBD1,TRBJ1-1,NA,TGCGCCAGCAGCTCTTCCCCGGGACAGGGGTATACTGAAGCTTTCTTT,CASSSSPGQGYTEAFF
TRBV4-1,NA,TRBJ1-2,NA,TGCGCCAGCAGCCAGGGGACCTCCTATGGCTACACCTTC,CASSQGTSYGYTF
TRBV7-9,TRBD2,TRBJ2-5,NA,TGTGCCAGCAGCTTGAGCGGGACTAGCGGGAGTGGGGAGACCCAGTACTTC,CASSLSGTSGSGETQYF
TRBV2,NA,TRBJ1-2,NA,TGTGCCAGCAGCCAAGCCAATAACGGCCACACCTTC,CASSQANNGHTF
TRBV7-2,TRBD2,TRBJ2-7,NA,TGTGCCAGCAGCTTCACTCCTGGGGGTAGCGGGAGCCACGAGCAGTACTTC,CASSFTPGGSGSHEQYF
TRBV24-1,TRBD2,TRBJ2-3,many,TGTGCCACCAGTGATCCAGCGGGAGACCAAGATACGCAGTATTTT,CATSDPAGDQDTQYF